A selection of T cell receptor beta chains follows, all from one sample in a study of early T cells in non-severe SARS-CoV-2 infection. TCRdb reanalysed the 5' RACE reads using MiXCR and keeps one entry per CDR3 protein. There are tens of thousands of distinct CDR3 sequences in the sample; 5% to 7.5% occur only once, and around 5% lies in the top ten. Sequencing was performed on whole blood, taken at baseline. These receptors all come from an adult who was a healthcare worker with PCR-confirmed SARS-CoV-2 infection or an uninfected control (not recorded which). Each CDR3 is given with its conserved first and last residue. A D gene is named only where the DNA matches it firmly. Size is stated for part of the rows, as once, few or many counts, or as a class when the clone is expanded.

TRBV7-9,many,TRBJ1-2,NA,CASSFSNYGYTF,TGTGCCAGCAGCTTTAGTAACTATGGCTACACCTTC
TRBV7-8,NA,TRBJ1-1,NA,CASSSMWGAGTEAFF,TGTGCCAGCAGCAGTATGTGGGGGGCCGGGACTGAAGCTTTCTTT
TRBV21-1,many,TRBJ2-1,NA,CASSNATSGGSYNEQFF,TGTGCCAGCAGCAACGCGACTAGCGGCGGTTCCTACAATGAGCAGTTCTTC
TRBV7-8,few,TRBJ2-1,TRBD2,CASSPSAGAHEQFF,TGTGCCAGCAGCCCTTCAGCGGGGGCCCATGAGCAGTTCTTC
TRBV4-2,many,TRBJ1-1,TRBD1,CASSPDRGWAEAFF,TGTGCCAGCAGCCCAGACAGGGGGTGGGCTGAAGCTTTCTTT
TRBV6-2/TRBV6-3,many,TRBJ1-1,NA,CASTLTGSNTEAFF,TGTGCCAGCACGCTTACAGGCTCGAACACTGAAGCTTTCTTT
TRBV21-1,NA,TRBJ2-4,NA,CALAKNIQYF,TGTGCCCTAGCCAAAAACATTCAGTACTTC
TRBV6-5,many,TRBJ1-2,NA,CASSYEGYNGYTF,TGTGCCAGCAGTTACGAAGGTTACAATGGCTACACCTTC
TRBV30,NA,TRBJ2-1,NA,CAWGNVGDEQFF,TGTGCCTGGGGTAACGTCGGCGATGAGCAGTTCTTC
TRBV7-2,many,TRBJ2-7,TRBD1,CASSAGGPAYEQYF,TGTGCCAGCAGCGCAGGGGGCCCTGCCTACGAGCAGTACTTC
TRBV11-2,few,TRBJ1-3,NA,CASRLGGTGNTIYF,TGTGCCAGCAGGCTCGGGGGGACCGGAAACACCATATATTTT
TRBV6-2/TRBV6-3,many,TRBJ2-7,NA,CASRIGTEPSKYF,TGTGCCAGCAGAATCGGGACTGAACCCTCCAAGTACTTC
TRBV7-9,NA,TRBJ2-1,NA,CASSLVRVPGDEQFF,TGTGCCAGCAGCTTAGTAAGGGTCCCCGGGGATGAGCAGTTCTTC
TRBV18,NA,TRBJ2-7,NA,CASSPGEQGLYEQYF,TGTGCCAGCTCACCAGGGGAACAGGGCCTCTACGAGCAGTACTTC
TRBV6-2/TRBV6-3,many,TRBJ2-7,NA,CASIFPRDRSSYEQYF,TGTGCCAGCATCTTCCCGCGGGACAGATCCTCCTACGAGCAGTACTTC
TRBV5-1,few,TRBJ1-1,TRBD1,CASSLHGDRVIDDRSEAFF,TGCGCCAGCAGCTTGCATGGGGACAGGGTTATAGATGACCGTTCTGAAGCTTTCTTT
TRBV4-3,many,TRBJ2-1,NA,CASSQGSRTSNEQFF,TGCGCCAGCAGCCAAGGGTCGCGCACGAGCAATGAGCAGTTCTTC
TRBV20-1,many,TRBJ2-7,NA,CSARGGAYEQYF,TGCAGTGCTAGAGGCGGGGCCTACGAGCAGTACTTC
TRBV28,many,TRBJ2-7,NA,CASSLLVGSYEQYF,TGTGCCAGCAGTTTATTGGTAGGGAGCTACGAGCAGTACTTC
TRBV5-5,many,TRBJ1-1,NA,CASSGHQGFGTEAFF,TGTGCCAGCAGCGGCCACCAGGGATTTGGCACTGAAGCTTTCTTT
TRBV14,NA,TRBJ2-2,NA,CASSQSRTGELFF,TGTGCCAGCAGCCAGAGTAGAACCGGGGAGCTGTTTTTT
TRBV7-9,many,TRBJ1-2,NA,CASSLSSQDYGYTF,TGTGCCAGCAGCTTGTCGTCGCAGGACTATGGCTACACCTTC
TRBV10-3,many,TRBJ1-2,TRBD1,CAISPDRGYNGYTF,TGTGCCATCAGCCCCGACAGGGGGTACAATGGCTACACCTTC
TRBV7-9,NA,TRBJ1-2,NA,CASSLAGFGYTF,TGTGCCAGCAGCTTAGCAGGGTTTGGCTACACCTTC
TRBV4-2,NA,TRBJ1-1,NA,CASSQGARRPVNTEAFF,TGTGCCAGCAGCCAAGGGGCCCGGAGGCCTGTGAACACTGAAGCTTTCTTT
TRBV24-1,many,TRBJ2-7,NA,CATSDLNDEQYF,TGTGCCACCAGTGATTTGAACGACGAGCAGTACTTC
TRBV28,many,TRBJ1-2,NA,CASSEIPYGYTF,TGTGCCAGCAGCGAGATCCCCTATGGCTACACCTTC
TRBV6-5,many,TRBJ2-1,TRBD1,CASSYSIGTVFSNEQFF,TGTGCCAGCAGTTACTCCATTGGGACAGTTTTTTCCAATGAGCAGTTCTTC
TRBV18,NA,TRBJ2-1,TRBD1,CASYDREYNEQFF,TGTGCCAGCTACGACAGGGAGTACAATGAGCAGTTCTTC
TRBV6-1,NA,TRBJ2-3,NA,CASNIPGSDTQYF,TGTGCCAGCAATATACCAGGTTCAGATACGCAGTATTTT